A single sample is the source of the 5 T cell receptor beta chains below, sequenced in a study of T cells in Graves' hyperthyroidism and ophthalmopathy. RNA transcripts provided the source from which TCR beta CDR3 regions were amplified. Initially, a first-round RT-PCR of the TCR CDR3 employed the HTBI primer set. TCRdb called the multiplex PCR reads again in MiXCR, with one record for every CDR3 protein. The sample includes about 640,000 distinct CDR3 sequences, 14% of them seen just once. The sample taken for sequencing was blood. These receptors originate from a woman between 50 and 59 years old with Graves' ophthalmopathy.

This clonotype occurred many times. The chain combines TRBV27 with TRBJ2-3; D may match TRBD1 or TRBD2 (5 bases each). V shed 2 bases and J shed 5 bases, with 17 bases lying between them. The CDR3 has 16 residues. From germline, CDR1 is MNHEY and CDR2 SMNVEV (reference sequence). CDR3 region: CASSLRGVRSGDTQYF. The CDR3 DNA follows: TGTGCCAGCAGTTTAAGGGGAGTAAGGTCAGGAGATACGCAGTATTTT.

This chain uses TRBV15 with TRBJ1-4; unclear D gene. CDR1 is LNHNV and CDR2 is YYDKDF in the germline V gene (reference sequence). The ends were cut back, 4 bases at V and 8 bases at J, with 14 bases in the middle. The CDR3 spans 14 residues. The CDR3 coding sequence is TGTGCCACCAGCACCCGACAAGTCGGAGAAAAACTGTTTTTT. Protein sequence: CATSTRQVGEKLFF.

This clonotype has more than one count but fewer than ten. The chain carries TRBV5-1 and TRBJ2-7; possibly TRBD2 for D (6 bases). The CDR3 loop spans 12 amino acids. Germline CDR1 reads SGHRS; CDR2 reads YFSETQ. V was cut by 4 bases and J by 5 bases, with 10 bases left in between. This chain's CDR3 is CASSGGTDEQYF. CDR3 DNA sequence: TGCGCCAGCAGCGGCGGGACCGACGAGCAGTACTTC. Complete variable domain (other parts from reference TRBV5-1 and TRBJ2-7): KAGVTQTPRYLIKTRGQQVTLSCSPISGHRSVSWYQQTPGQGLQFLFEYFSETQRNKGNFPGRFSGRQFSNSRSEMNVSTLELGDSALYLCASSGGTDEQYFGPGTRLTVT.

This clonotype was recorded a few times. The genes are TRBV3-1 and TRBJ2-2, with 8 positions matching TRBD2. The length of the CDR3 is 16 residues. The germline V gene has CDR1 LGHDT and CDR2 YNNKEL (reference sequence). V gave up 3 bases and J gave up 6 bases; unmatched junction bases: 9. CDR3 nucleotide sequence: TGTGCCAGCAGCCAGGCGGGGGGCGGTTATCCCGGGGAGCTGTTTTTT. This gives the protein CASSQAGGGYPGELFF. The whole variable domain, remainder taken from reference TRBV3-1 and TRBJ2-2, is DTAVSQTPKYLVTQMGNDKSIKCEQNLGHDTMYWYKQDSKKFLKIMFSYNNKELIINETVPNRFSPKSPDKAHLNLHINSLELGDSAVYFCASSQAGGGYPGELFFGEGSRLTVL.

V gene TRBV2 combines with J gene TRBJ1-6; a possible D gene is TRBD1 (5 bases). The germline CDR1 and CDR2 sequences are SNHLY and FYNNEI. V was cut by 2 bases and J by 7 bases, with 9 bases left in between. The CDR3 has 14 amino acids. The CDR3 bases are TGTGCCAGCAGTGAAAGGACACAGAATTCACCCCTCCACTTT. Amino acid sequence: CASSERTQNSPLHF.